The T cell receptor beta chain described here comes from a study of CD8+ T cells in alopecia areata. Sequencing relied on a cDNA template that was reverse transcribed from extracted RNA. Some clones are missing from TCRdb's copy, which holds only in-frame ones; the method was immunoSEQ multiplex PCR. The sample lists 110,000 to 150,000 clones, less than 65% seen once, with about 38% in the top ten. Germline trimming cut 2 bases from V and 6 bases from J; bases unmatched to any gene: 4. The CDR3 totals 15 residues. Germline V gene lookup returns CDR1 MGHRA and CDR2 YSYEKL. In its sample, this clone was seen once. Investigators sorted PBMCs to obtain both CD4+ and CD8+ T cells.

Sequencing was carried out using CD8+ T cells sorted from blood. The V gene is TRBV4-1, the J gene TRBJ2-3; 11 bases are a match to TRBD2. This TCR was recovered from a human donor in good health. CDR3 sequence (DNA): TGCGCCAGCAGCCAAAGTAGCGGGAGGGCGGATACGCAGTATTTT. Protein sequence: CASSQSSGRADTQYF.